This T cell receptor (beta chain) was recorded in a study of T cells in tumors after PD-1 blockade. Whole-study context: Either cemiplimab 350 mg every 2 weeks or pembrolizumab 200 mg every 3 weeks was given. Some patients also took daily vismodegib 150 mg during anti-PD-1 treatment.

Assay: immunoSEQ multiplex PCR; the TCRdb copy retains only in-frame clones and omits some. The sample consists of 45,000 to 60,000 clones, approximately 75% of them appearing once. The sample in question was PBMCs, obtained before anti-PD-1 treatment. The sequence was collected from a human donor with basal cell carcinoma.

The CDR3 region is CASSQGGTGITYEQYF. Here the CDR3 DNA reads TGCGCCAGCAGTCAGGGGGGGACAGGAATCACCTACGAGCAGTACTTC. This chain connects TRBV5-1 to TRBJ2-7; maybe TRBD1 (8 bases). Germline V gene sequence: CDR1 SGHRS, CDR2 YFSETQ. CDR3 size: 16 residues. Trimming left V 5 bases short and J 2 bases short, with 20 bases between.